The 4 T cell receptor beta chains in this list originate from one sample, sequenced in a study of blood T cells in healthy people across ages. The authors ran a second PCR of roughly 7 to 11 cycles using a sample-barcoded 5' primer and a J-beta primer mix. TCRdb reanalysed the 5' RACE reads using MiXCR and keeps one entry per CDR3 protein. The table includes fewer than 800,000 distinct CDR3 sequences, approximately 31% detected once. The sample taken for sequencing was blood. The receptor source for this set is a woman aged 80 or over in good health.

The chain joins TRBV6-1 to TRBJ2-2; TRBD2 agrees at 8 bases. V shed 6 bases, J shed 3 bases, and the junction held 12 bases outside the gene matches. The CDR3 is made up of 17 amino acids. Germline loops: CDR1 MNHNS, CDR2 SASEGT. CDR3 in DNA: TGTGCCAGCAGCAAACATGAGGGACTAGGAGACACCGGGGAGCTGTTTTTT. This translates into CASSKHEGLGDTGELFF.

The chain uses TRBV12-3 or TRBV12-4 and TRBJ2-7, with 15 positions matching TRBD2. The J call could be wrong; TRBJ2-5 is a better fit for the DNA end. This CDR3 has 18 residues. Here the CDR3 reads CASREGLAGGFPGETQYF. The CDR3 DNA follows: TGTGCCAGCAGAGAAGGACTAGCGGGGGGGTTCCCAGGAGAGACCCAGTACTTC.

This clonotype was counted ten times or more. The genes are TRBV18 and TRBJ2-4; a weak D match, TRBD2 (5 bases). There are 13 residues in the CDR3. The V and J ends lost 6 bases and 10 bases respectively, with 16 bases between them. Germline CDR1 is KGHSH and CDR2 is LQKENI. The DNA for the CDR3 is TGTGCCAGCTCGGCCGACGGATGGAGGATTCAGTACTTC. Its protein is CASSADGWRIQYF.

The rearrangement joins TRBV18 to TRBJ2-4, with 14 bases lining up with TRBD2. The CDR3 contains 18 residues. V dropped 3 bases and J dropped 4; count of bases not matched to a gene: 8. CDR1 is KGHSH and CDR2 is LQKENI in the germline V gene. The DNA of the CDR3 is TGTGCCAGCTCACCCCAAGGGACTAGCGGGGGCCTTAAAAACATTCAGTACTTC. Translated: CASSPQGTSGGLKNIQYF.